This T cell receptor beta chain comes out of a study of cytomegalovirus exposure and HLA in healthy donors. Study outcomes and limitations: When analyzed later, a missense DCLRE1C variant was found to be linked to TCR beta V- and J-gene trimming. CMV antigen specificity of a few CMV-associated chains was confirmed in vitro.

Remarks on this clone: Its antigen is unknown.

Trimming removed 10 bases at V and 4 bases at J, with 14 bases between. Germline values: CDR1 MNHNS, CDR2 SASEGT. The length of the CDR3 is 12 residues. 60 Vbeta and 13 Jbeta primers were used in PCR. Clones were read by immunoSEQ multiplex PCR, and TCRdb kept only the in-frame ones, dropping some. The data hold over 100,000 clones, with around 57% observed a single time. Missing from this donor's record is the CMV serostatus. The chain employs TRBV6-1 and TRBJ2-7, with a possible D match to TRBD2 (5 bases). This receptor was taken from a human donor in good health. The specimen was PBMCs. The CDR3 bases are TGTGCCATCCAAGGACTCCCATACGAGCAGTACTTC. It specifies CAIQGLPYEQYF.